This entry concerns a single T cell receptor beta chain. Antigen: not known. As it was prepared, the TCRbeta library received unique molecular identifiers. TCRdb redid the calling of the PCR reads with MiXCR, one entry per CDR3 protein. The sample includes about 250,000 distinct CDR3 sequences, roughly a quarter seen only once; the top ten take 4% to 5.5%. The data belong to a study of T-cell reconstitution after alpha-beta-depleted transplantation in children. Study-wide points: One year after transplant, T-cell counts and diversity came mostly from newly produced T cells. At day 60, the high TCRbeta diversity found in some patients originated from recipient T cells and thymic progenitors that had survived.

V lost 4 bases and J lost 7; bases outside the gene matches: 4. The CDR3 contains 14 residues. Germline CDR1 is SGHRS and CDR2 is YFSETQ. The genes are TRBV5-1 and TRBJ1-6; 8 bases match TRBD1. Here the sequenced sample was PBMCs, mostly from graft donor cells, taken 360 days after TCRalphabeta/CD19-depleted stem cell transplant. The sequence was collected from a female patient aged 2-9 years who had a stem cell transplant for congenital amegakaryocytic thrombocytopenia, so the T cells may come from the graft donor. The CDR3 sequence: CASSKDRANSPLHF. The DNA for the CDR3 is TGCGCCAGCAGCAAGGACAGGGCCAATTCACCCCTCCACTTT.